Presented here are 32 T cell receptor beta chains from one specimen sequenced in a study of blood T cell repertoires in COVID-19. Measured with immunoSEQ multiplex PCR; TCRdb has only the in-frame clones, and not every one. This table has about 250,000 clones, 65% to 90% appearing once. The sample taken for sequencing was peripheral blood. All receptors derive from a man in his fifties or sixties with active or convalescent COVID-19.

The rearrangement joins TRBV28 to TRBJ2-5, with D possibly being TRBD1 (5 bases). V was clipped by 2 bases and J by 7 bases, with 14 bases between them. There are 14 residues in the CDR3. Germline CDR1 is MDHEN and CDR2 is SYDVKM. The CDR3 DNA sequence: TGTGCCAGCAGTTTACTTCAGGGCGGTTCGACCCAGTACTTC. This codes for CASSLLQGGSTQYF.

The J gene is TRBJ1-5, the V gene TRBV2; TRBD1 might be the D (5 bases). The germline V gene has CDR1 SNHLY and CDR2 FYNNEI. V was trimmed by 6 bases and J by 9 bases, leaving 18 bases between them. The CDR3 runs 14 residues. The CDR3 DNA sequence: TGTGCCAGCAGCGTCGACAGCTTTAATGGGCCCCAGCATTTT. It translates to CASSVDSFNGPQHF.

The rearrangement uses TRBV27 and TRBJ2-1; D is possibly TRBD1 (5 bases). Trimming cost V 3 bases and J 0 bases, with 15 bases left between them. This CDR3 region has 17 residues. Germline values: CDR1 MNHEY, CDR2 SMNVEV (reference sequence). Here the CDR3 reads CASSFYRSLYSYNEQFF. The CDR3 DNA reads as TGTGCCAGCAGTTTTTACAGGTCCCTATACTCCTACAATGAGCAGTTCTTC.

This clone was recorded only once. This chain links TRBV19 with TRBJ1-2; 7 nucleotides line up with TRBD1. The V and J ends lost 5 bases and 1 base, in that order; junction bases with no gene match: 10. This CDR3 has 16 residues. CDR1 is LNHDA and CDR2 is SQIVND in the germline V gene (reference sequence). The CDR3 loop is CASSDREGAHNYGYTF. CDR3 bases: TGTGCCAGTAGTGATCGAGAGGGGGCCCATAACTATGGCTACACCTTC.

This clone occurred a few times. The V call is TRBV7-9, the J call TRBJ1-6, with a tentative D call TRBD1 (6 bases). Trimming stripped 5 bases from V and 10 bases from J, with 15 bases between. Germline-derived CDR1 and CDR2 are SEHNR and FQNEAQ (reference sequence). This CDR3 spans 14 amino acids. The CDR3 protein is CASSHTGFGSPLHF. The DNA for the CDR3 is TGTGCCAGCAGCCACACAGGGTTTGGGTCACCCCTCCACTTT. Complete variable domain (other parts from reference TRBV7-9 and TRBJ1-6): DTGVSQNPRHKITKRGQNVTFRCDPISEHNRLYWYRQTLGQGPEFLTYFQNEAQLEKSRLLSDRFSAERPKGSFSTLEIQRTEQGDSAMYLCASSHTGFGSPLHFGNGTRLTVT.

The chain recombines TRBV5-4 with TRBJ2-5, with D possibly TRBD1 on 5 matching bases. Germline-derived CDR1 and CDR2 are SGHNT and YYREEE (reference sequence). V was clipped by 0 bases and J by 7 bases, with 10 bases between them. CDR3 length: 13 amino acids. The CDR3 DNA follows: TGTGCCAGCAGCTTGGGGGAAAGGGGGACCCAGTACTTC. Translating gives CASSLGERGTQYF. Filled out from reference TRBV5-4 and TRBJ2-5, the complete variable domain reads ETGVTQSPTHLIKTRGQQVTLRCSSQSGHNTVSWYQQALGQGPQFIFQYYREEENGRGNFPPRFSGLQFPNYSSELNVNALELDDSALYLCASSLGERGTQYFGPGTRLLVL.

This chain links TRBV11-2 with TRBJ1-2; TRBD1 might be the D (5 bases). The length of the CDR3 is 14 residues. Germline V gene data show CDR1 as SGHAT and CDR2 as FQNNGV. The V end was cut by 1 base, the J end by 4 bases, with 10 bases between. In DNA, the CDR3 is TGTGCCAGCAGCTTAGGCAGGGATGGCTATGGCTACACCTTC. It yields the protein CASSLGRDGYGYTF.

This clone was detected only once. The chain is built from TRBV7-2 and TRBJ2-1; a weak D match, TRBD1 (6 bases). CDR1 and CDR2 from the germline V gene are SGHTA and FQGNSA. V lost 8 bases and J 5 bases, leaving 16 bases between the germline ends. The CDR3 loop spans 14 amino acids. The CDR3 bases are TGTGCCAGCCGCTGGTGGGGGCGCGACAATGAGCAGTTCTTC. It specifies CASRWWGRDNEQFF.

Comment on this clone: At the DNA level, this CDR3 is encoded by other sequences in the same sample as well. This chain connects TRBV18 to TRBJ1-5; 7 bases line up with TRBD1. V was pared by 3 bases and J by 4 bases, with 0 bases of the junction left unmatched. CDR1 and CDR2 from the germline V gene are KGHSH and LQKENI. The CDR3 runs 13 residues. DNA for the CDR3: TGTGCCAGCTCACCGGACAGGAATCAGCCCCAGCATTTT. This codes for CASSPDRNQPQHF.

V is TRBV4-3 and J is TRBJ1-2; 7 bases fit TRBD1. The CDR3 is made up of 13 amino acids. The V gene's germline CDR1 is LGHNA and CDR2 YSLEER. V shed 2 bases, J shed 8 bases, and the junction held 5 bases outside the gene matches. CDR3 DNA sequence: TGCGCCAGCAGCCAAAGACAGGGTGACGGCTACACCTTC. This translates into CASSQRQGDGYTF.

This chain links TRBV18 with TRBJ2-1, with 7 bases matching TRBD2. Germline assignment: CDR1 KGHSH and CDR2 LQKENI. This CDR3 is built from 13 residues. The J segment lost 10 bases and the V segment lost 3 bases, leaving 6 bases of the junction unmatched. The CDR3 region has the DNA TGTGCCAGCTCACCGTCGGGACTAACCGAGCAGTTCTTC. It encodes CASSPSGLTEQFF.

The chain joins TRBV6-5 to TRBJ1-2; TRBD1 agrees at 7 bases. The CDR3 covers 16 residues. The germline CDR1 and CDR2 sequences are MNHEY and SVGAGI. V gave up 4 bases and J gave up 6 bases; unmatched junction bases: 14. CDR3: CASSSKKWDSVDGYTF. The CDR3 nucleotides read TGTGCCAGCAGTTCCAAGAAGTGGGACAGCGTGGATGGCTACACCTTC.

The chain combines TRBV6-2 or TRBV6-3 with TRBJ1-2; D possibly corresponds to TRBD1 (5 bases). Trimming removed 2 bases at V and 3 bases at J, with 16 bases between. This CDR3 is built from 16 residues. Germline-derived CDR1 and CDR2 are MNHEY and SVGEGT. Written as DNA, the CDR3 is TGTGCCAGCAGTTACCCCCCGGGGGGAAGGGACTATGGCTACACCTTC. Its translation is CASSYPPGGRDYGYTF.

V gene TRBV7-3 combines with J gene TRBJ1-2; D might be TRBD1 (6 bases). CDR1 and CDR2 (germline): SGHTA, FQGTGA. The V gene lost 1 base and the J gene lost 6 bases, with 15 bases spanning the gap. The CDR3 length is 15 residues. The CDR3 loop is CASSLIPTGYDGYTF. The CDR3 DNA sequence: TGTGCCAGCAGCTTAATCCCCACAGGGTACGATGGCTACACCTTC.

Points on this clone: The same CDR3 is also encoded by other DNA sequences in this sample. This chain's CDR3 is CASSPGLAGTYNEQFF. The CDR3 bases are TGTGCCAGCTCGCCGGGACTAGCGGGAACCTACAATGAGCAGTTCTTC. V and J are TRBV18 and TRBJ2-1; 13 bases map to TRBD2. V lost 6 bases to trimming and J lost 2 bases; unmatched junction nucleotides: 4. CDR3 length equals 16 residues. Germline CDR1 reads KGHSH; CDR2 reads LQKENI.

This chain joins TRBV4-1 and TRBJ2-7; the D gene is possibly TRBD1 (6 bases). This CDR3 comprises 15 residues. V shed 0 bases and J shed 5 bases, with 14 bases lying between them. Germline V gene data show CDR1 as MGHRA and CDR2 as YSYEKL. The chain's CDR3 is CASSQDGGFGDEQYF. As DNA, the CDR3 is TGCGCCAGCAGCCAAGATGGGGGCTTCGGTGACGAGCAGTACTTC.

CDR3 in amino acids: CASSLTDRANSPLHF. For the CDR3, the DNA is TGTGCCAGCAGCTTAACGGACAGGGCAAATTCACCCCTCCACTTT. The genes are TRBV7-3 and TRBJ1-6, with 8 bases aligning to TRBD1. This CDR3 has 15 amino acids. Trimming cost V 0 bases and J 7 bases; bases outside gene matches: 2. The V gene's germline CDR1 is SGHTA and CDR2 FQGTGA.

This sequence joins TRBV5-1 and TRBJ2-7, with D possibly being TRBD1 (5 bases). This CDR3 has 14 amino acids. Germline values: CDR1 SGHRS, CDR2 YFSETQ. V was cut by 4 bases and J by 7 bases, with 18 bases left in between. The CDR3 nucleotides are TGCGCCAGCAGCCCCGTTCTTGGGAAGGGGGAGCAGTACTTC. This sequence encodes CASSPVLGKGEQYF.

The chain uses TRBV5-4 and TRBJ1-4, with 8 bases lining up with TRBD1. V shed 4 bases, J shed 8 bases, and the junction held 7 bases outside the gene matches. The germline V gene has CDR1 SGHNT and CDR2 YYREEE (reference sequence). This CDR3 has 14 residues. CDR3 protein: CASSLTGGQEKLFF. DNA for the CDR3: TGTGCCAGCAGCCTTACAGGGGGGCAGGAAAAACTGTTTTTT.

This sequence joins TRBV15 and TRBJ1-2; 10 positions agree with TRBD1. The CDR3 has 14 residues. V trimming: 3 bases; J trimming: 7 bases; junction bases outside the gene matches: 5. The germline CDR1 and CDR2 sequences are LNHNV and YYDKDF (reference sequence). The CDR3 region has the DNA TGTGCCACCAGCAGGACAGGGGGCTTATCTGGCTACACCTTC. This gives the protein CATSRTGGLSGYTF.

This chain links TRBV28 with TRBJ1-4, with D possibly TRBD1 on 5 matching bases. Germline V lookup: CDR1 MDHEN, CDR2 SYDVKM. The V gene lost 3 bases and the J gene lost 8 bases, with 13 bases spanning the gap. This CDR3 comprises 14 residues. As DNA, the CDR3 is TGTGCCAGCAGTTTTTCAGGGTTGAGGGAAAAACTGTTTTTT. It codes for CASSFSGLREKLFF.

This chain connects TRBV9 to TRBJ2-1; D gene unclear. Germline V gives CDR1 SGDLS, CDR2 YYNGEE. The CDR3 is made up of 13 amino acids. Trimming left V 0 bases short and J 6 bases short, with 7 bases between. The chain's CDR3 is CASSVGVSNEQFF. The CDR3 nucleotides read TGTGCCAGCAGCGTAGGTGTCAGCAATGAGCAGTTCTTC.

The genes are TRBV5-5 and TRBJ2-7, with 8 bases lining up with TRBD1. After removal of 1 base from V and 2 bases from J, the junction contained 5 bases not matched to a gene. This CDR3 has 15 residues. CDR1 is SGHKS, CDR2 YYEKEE, per germline (reference sequence). In nucleotides, the CDR3 is TGTGCCAGCAGCTTGAGGGGGACAGGAACCTACGAGCAGTACTTC. Amino acid sequence: CASSLRGTGTYEQYF. Full variable domain (missing parts from reference TRBV5-5 and TRBJ2-7): DAGVTQSPTHLIKTRGQQVTLRCSPISGHKSVSWYQQVLGQGPQFIFQYYEKEERGRGNFPDRFSARQFPNYSSELNVNALLLGDSALYLCASSLRGTGTYEQYFGPGTRLTVT.

The chain carries TRBV3-1 (or the pseudogene TRBV3-2) and TRBJ2-1; 10 bases map to TRBD2. The CDR3 spans 16 residues. Germline V gene lookup returns CDR1 LGHDT and CDR2 YNNKEL (reference sequence). V lost 4 bases, J lost 5 bases, and 8 bases stayed unmatched. CDR3 residues: CASSPWTSGQNNEQFF. The CDR3 coding sequence is TGTGCCAGCAGCCCCTGGACTAGCGGCCAGAACAATGAGCAGTTCTTC.

The chain links TRBV19 to TRBJ2-2; D is perhaps TRBD2 (6 bases). Germline CDR1 LNHDA, CDR2 SQIVND (reference sequence). The CDR3 runs to 13 residues. With 8 bases removed from V and 8 bases from J, the gap between germline ends came to 15 bases. This CDR3 reads CASSGMGGGELFF. CDR3 sequence (DNA): TGTGCCAGTTCAGGGATGGGAGGAGGGGAGCTGTTTTTT. Supplemented by reference TRBV19 and TRBJ2-2, the full variable domain reads DGGITQSPKYLFRKEGQNVTLSCEQNLNHDAMYWYRQDPGQGLRLIYYSQIVNDFQKGDIAEGYSVSREKKESFPLTVTSAQKNPTAFYLCASSGMGGGELFFGEGSRLTVL.

The rearrangement uses TRBV27 and TRBJ1-4; TRBD1 might be the D (6 bases). V lost 9 bases and J 7 bases, leaving 15 bases between the germline ends. The CDR3 runs 13 residues. Germline lookup yields CDR1 MNHEY and CDR2 SMNVEV (reference sequence). CDR3 DNA sequence: TGTGCCAGTCTCGACAGGTTCAGTGAAAAACTGTTTTTT. Translated, it gives CASLDRFSEKLFF.

The V and J genes are TRBV10-3 and TRBJ2-1; 7 bases line up with TRBD2. The CDR3 loop spans 14 amino acids. Germline CDR1 and CDR2: ENHRY and SYGVKD. V lost 10 bases, J lost 6 bases, and 12 bases stayed unmatched. Written as DNA, the CDR3 is TGTGCCACCGCGACTAGAACGGGAGGCAATGAGCAGTTCTTC. Translating gives CATATRTGGNEQFF.

The chain has TRBV27 and TRBJ2-1; TRBD1 aligns across 8 bases. The CDR3 extends over 15 amino acids. The germline gives CDR1 MNHEY, CDR2 SMNVEV (reference sequence). J lost 5 bases, V lost 5 bases, and 8 bases had no gene match. CDR3 coding DNA: TGTGCCAGCAGTCATACTTGGGGACAGGACAATGAGCAGTTCTTC. Translating gives CASSHTWGQDNEQFF.

The rearrangement uses TRBV18 and TRBJ1-1; 8 bases match TRBD1. With V trimmed by 4 bases and J by 0 bases, 1 base remained unmatched. CDR3 length: 14 amino acids. CDR1 and CDR2 from the germline V gene are KGHSH and LQKENI. In DNA form, the CDR3 reads TGTGCCAGCTCACGGGACAGGATGAACACTGAAGCTTTCTTT. It specifies CASSRDRMNTEAFF.

The V gene is TRBV29-1, the J gene TRBJ2-1; tentative D call: TRBD2 (5 bases). Trimming took 5 bases from V and 8 from J, leaving 7 bases between them. The CDR3 covers 10 residues. The germline V gene encodes CDR1 SQVTM and CDR2 ANQGSEA. CDR3 nucleotides: TGCAGCGTTCGGCGGGATGAGCAGTTCTTC. Protein product: CSVRRDEQFF.

Only one count was recorded for this clone. The chain couples TRBV4-1 to TRBJ2-1, with D possibly matching TRBD2 (6 bases). Trimming removed 4 bases at V and 6 bases at J, with 25 bases between. CDR1 and CDR2 (germline): MGHRA, YSYEKL. The CDR3 loop spans 18 amino acids. The CDR3, as DNA: TGCGCCAGCAGCCCTCGACTAGTGCGGGAACGCGAGATCAATGAGCAGTTCTTC. This gives the protein CASSPRLVREREINEQFF.

V is TRBV11-2 and J is TRBJ1-6; maybe TRBD1 (5 bases). This CDR3 comprises 15 residues. Germline loops: CDR1 SGHAT, CDR2 FQNNGV. Trimming stripped 0 bases from V and 5 bases from J, with 8 bases between. This CDR3 reads CASSLEGGDNSPLHF. As DNA, the CDR3 is TGTGCCAGCAGCTTAGAGGGGGGAGATAATTCACCCCTCCACTTT.